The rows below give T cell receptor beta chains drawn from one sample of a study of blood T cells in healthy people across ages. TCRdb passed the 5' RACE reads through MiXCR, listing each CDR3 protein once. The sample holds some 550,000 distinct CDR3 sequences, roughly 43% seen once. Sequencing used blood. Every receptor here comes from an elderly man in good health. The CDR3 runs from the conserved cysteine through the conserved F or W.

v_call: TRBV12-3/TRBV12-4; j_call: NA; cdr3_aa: CASSPIGDGQETQYF
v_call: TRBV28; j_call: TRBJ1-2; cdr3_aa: CATTGNYGYTF
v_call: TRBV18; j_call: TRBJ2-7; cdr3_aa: CASSLGTSGSYNEQYF
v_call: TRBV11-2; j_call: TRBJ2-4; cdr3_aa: CASSLAVGAPLAKNIQYF
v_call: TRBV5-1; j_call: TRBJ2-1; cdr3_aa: CASSLSGAGGNEQFF
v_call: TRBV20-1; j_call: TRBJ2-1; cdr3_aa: CSARNPIAGKDEQFF
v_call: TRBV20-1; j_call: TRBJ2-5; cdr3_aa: CSARMGDGRGETQYF
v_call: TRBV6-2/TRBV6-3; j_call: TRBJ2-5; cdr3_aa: CASRDSTKLETQYF
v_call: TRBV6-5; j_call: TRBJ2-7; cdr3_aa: CASSQVGQASYEQYF
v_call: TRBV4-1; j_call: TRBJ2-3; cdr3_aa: CASSSRTGAKDTQYF
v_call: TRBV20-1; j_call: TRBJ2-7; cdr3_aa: CSAPEGFGEQYF
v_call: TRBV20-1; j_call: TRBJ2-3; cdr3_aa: CSAPGASGSTDTQYF
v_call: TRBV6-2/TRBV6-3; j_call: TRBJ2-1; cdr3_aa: CASSYPTGVYNEQFF
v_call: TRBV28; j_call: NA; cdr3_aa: CASRRTGYEQYF
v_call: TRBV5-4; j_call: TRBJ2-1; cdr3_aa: CASSPTDLKNEQFF